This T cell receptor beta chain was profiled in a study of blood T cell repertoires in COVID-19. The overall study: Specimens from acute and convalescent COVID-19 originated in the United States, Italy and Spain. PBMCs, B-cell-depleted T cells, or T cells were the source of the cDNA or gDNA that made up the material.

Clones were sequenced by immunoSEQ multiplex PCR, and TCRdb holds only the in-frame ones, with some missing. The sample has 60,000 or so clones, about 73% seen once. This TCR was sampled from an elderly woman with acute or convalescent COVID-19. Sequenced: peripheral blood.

CDR3 bases: TGCGCCAGCAGCTCAAGCCTAGCGGGAGGGACCGGGGAGCTGTTTTTT. Amino acid sequence: CASSSSLAGGTGELFF. The chain couples TRBV4-3 to TRBJ2-2; 12 bases agree with TRBD2. V was pared by 5 bases and J by 5 bases, with 6 bases of the junction left unmatched. Germline CDR1 reads LGHNA; CDR2 reads YSLEER. The CDR3 length is 16 residues.